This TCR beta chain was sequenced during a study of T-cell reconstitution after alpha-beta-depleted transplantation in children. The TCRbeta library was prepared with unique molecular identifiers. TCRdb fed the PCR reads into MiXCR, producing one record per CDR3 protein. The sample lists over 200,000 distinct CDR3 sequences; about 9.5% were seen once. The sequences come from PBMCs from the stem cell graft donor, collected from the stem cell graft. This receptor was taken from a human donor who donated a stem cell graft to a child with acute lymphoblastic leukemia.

The chain's CDR3 is CSARTSGGDHNEQFF. The CDR3 coding sequence is TGCAGTGCGCGGACTAGCGGGGGGGATCACAATGAGCAGTTCTTC. The chain is built from TRBV20-1 and TRBJ2-1; 15 nucleotides align to TRBD2. CDR3 length equals 15 residues. In germline, CDR1 is DFQATT, CDR2 SNEGSKA (reference sequence). J was trimmed by 5 bases and V by 6 bases; bases with no gene match: 5.